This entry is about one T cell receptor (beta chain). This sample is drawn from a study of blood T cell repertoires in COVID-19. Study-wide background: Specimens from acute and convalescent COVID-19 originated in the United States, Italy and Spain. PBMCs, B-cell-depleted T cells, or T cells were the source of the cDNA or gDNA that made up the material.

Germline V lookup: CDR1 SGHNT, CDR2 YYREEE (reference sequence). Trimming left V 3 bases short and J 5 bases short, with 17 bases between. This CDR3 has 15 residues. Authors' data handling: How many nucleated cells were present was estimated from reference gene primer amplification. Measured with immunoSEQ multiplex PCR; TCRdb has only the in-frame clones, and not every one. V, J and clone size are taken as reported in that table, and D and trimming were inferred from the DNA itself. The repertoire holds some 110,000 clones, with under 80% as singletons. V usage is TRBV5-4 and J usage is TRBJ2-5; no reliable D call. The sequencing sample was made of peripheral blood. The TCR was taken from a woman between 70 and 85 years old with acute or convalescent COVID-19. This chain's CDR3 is CASSSRGKDVETQYF. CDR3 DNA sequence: TGTGCCAGCAGCTCCCGCGGTAAGGATGTGGAGACCCAGTACTTC. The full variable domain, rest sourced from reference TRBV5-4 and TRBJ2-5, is ETGVTQSPTHLIKTRGQQVTLRCSSQSGHNTVSWYQQALGQGPQFIFQYYREEENGRGNFPPRFSGLQFPNYSSELNVNALELDDSALYLCASSSRGKDVETQYFGPGTRLLVL.